This TCR beta chain is from a study of Ad26.COV2.S vaccination and SARS-CoV-2 variants. Study-wide context: The donor was enrolled in the Ad26.COV2.S arm of the COV1001 trial.

With respect to this clone: Antigen: not known.

Per germline, CDR1 SGHRS and CDR2 YFSETQ. V lost 4 bases to trimming and J lost 4 bases; unmatched junction nucleotides: 5. This CDR3 has 14 residues. Overall study results and limits: The study found higher spike-specific TCR breadth in vaccine than placebo recipients.

Using immunoSEQ multiplex PCR, the repertoire was profiled, and TCRdb retains in-frame clones only, with some absent. This table has some 390,000 clones, over 75% appearing once. The treatment here: roughly 19 received Ad26.COV2.S at low or high dose, single or two shots; about 5 received placebo; per-sample allocation not given. The samples date from day 63 after the first vaccine or placebo injection. The donor was a Boston adult aged 18-55 years. This rearrangement joins TRBV5-1 to TRBJ2-3; 8 bases match TRBD1. This receptor was identified in a person between 18 and 59 years old who received the Ad26.COV2.S COVID-19 vaccine or a placebo. Material: peripheral blood, obtained in a trial of Ad26.COV2.S vaccine versus placebo. In nucleotides, the CDR3 is TGCGCCAGCAGCGCCAGGGGGCTCTCAGATACGCAGTATTTT. It codes for CASSARGLSDTQYF.